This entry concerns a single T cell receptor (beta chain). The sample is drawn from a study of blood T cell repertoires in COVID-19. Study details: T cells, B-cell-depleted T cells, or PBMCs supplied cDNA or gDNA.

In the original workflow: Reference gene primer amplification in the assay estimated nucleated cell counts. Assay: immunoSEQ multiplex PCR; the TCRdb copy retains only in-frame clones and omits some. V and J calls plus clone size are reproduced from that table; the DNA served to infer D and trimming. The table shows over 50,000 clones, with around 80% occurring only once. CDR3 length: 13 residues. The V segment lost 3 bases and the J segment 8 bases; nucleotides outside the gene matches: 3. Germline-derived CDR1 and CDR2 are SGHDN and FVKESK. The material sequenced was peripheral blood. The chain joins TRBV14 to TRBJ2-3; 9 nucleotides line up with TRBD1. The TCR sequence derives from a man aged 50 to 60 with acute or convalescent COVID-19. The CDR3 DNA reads TGTGCCAGCAGCCATACAGGGGGCAGTACGCAGTATTTT. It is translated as CASSHTGGSTQYF.